This record looks at one T cell receptor beta chain sequence and its context. The target antigen is unknown. Here immunoSEQ multiplex PCR was the method, and the copy in TCRdb shows in-frame clones only, minus some. The data hold some 76,000 clones, with over 90% observed a single time. The entry originates in a study of cytomegalovirus exposure and HLA in healthy donors. Study at large: A later analysis reported the roughly 130 validation repertoires used the same platform as the roughly 670 first-cohort repertoires.

Broader study findings: The CMV antigen specificity of a few CMV-associated chains was confirmed through in vitro analysis.

The receptor was isolated from a woman aged 18-30 years in good health and CMV-seronegative. The specimen was PBMCs.

This CDR3 reads CAISESAGTGIERDTEAFF. For the CDR3, the DNA is TGTGCCATCAGTGAGTCTGCCGGGACAGGGATCGAACGGGACACTGAAGCTTTCTTT. The J gene is TRBJ1-1, the V gene TRBV10-3; TRBD1 matches 9 bases. The V and J ends lost 0 bases and 3 bases, in that order; junction bases with no gene match: 14. This CDR3 spans 19 amino acids. Germline CDR1 is ENHRY and CDR2 is SYGVKD.